These T cell receptor beta chains were read from a single sample in a study of blood T cell repertoires in COVID-19. The assay was immunoSEQ multiplex PCR, and TCRdb's table has in-frame clones only and misses some. This sample carries some 220,000 clones, about 78% of them seen once, and the ten largest clones take 7.2%. The specimen sequenced was peripheral blood. The source of these receptors is a woman between 65 and 79 years old with acute or convalescent COVID-19. CDR3s include the opening cysteine and the closing phenylalanine or tryptophan. The D gene is left open where the match is weak. Clone size, where shown, is once, few, many, or a class for clones that have expanded.

size	D	V	J	CDR3	DNA
-	-	TRBV6-5	TRBJ1-1	CASNPGTLNTEAFF	TGTGCCAGCAATCCAGGGACTTTGAACACTGAAGCTTTCTTT
-	-	TRBV10-1	TRBJ2-5	CASSKGLQETQYF	TGCGCCAGTTCGAAGGGACTCCAAGAGACCCAGTACTTC
-	-	TRBV11-1	TRBJ2-5	CASSLPRGRIQETQYF	TGTGCCAGCAGCCTCCCGCGGGGACGGATCCAAGAGACCCAGTACTTC
-	-	TRBV6-5	TRBJ1-5	CASSYTFSQPQHF	TGTGCCAGCAGTTACACATTCTCCCAGCCCCAGCATTTT
-	-	TRBV2	TRBJ2-7	CASSERGEQYF	TGTGCCAGCAGTGAAAGGGGCGAGCAGTACTTC
-	TRBD2	TRBV6-5	TRBJ2-3	CAGSWTSKDTQYF	TGTGCCGGCAGCTGGACTAGCAAGGATACGCAGTATTTT
-	TRBD2	TRBV5-1	TRBJ2-7	CASTNWASGTYEQYF	TGCGCCAGCACTAACTGGGCTAGCGGGACCTACGAGCAGTACTTC
-	TRBD1	TRBV4-1	TRBJ1-6	CASSQAKTGDSPLHF	TGCGCCAGCAGCCAGGCTAAAACAGGGGACTCACCCCTCCACTTT
-	-	TRBV5-1	TRBJ1-4	CASSSPEEFGEKLFF	TGCGCCAGCAGCTCTCCCGAAGAGTTTGGTGAAAAACTGTTTTTT
-	-	TRBV24-1	TRBJ1-4	CATSDPRATTGEKLFF	TGTGCCACCAGTGATCCGAGGGCCACAACGGGTGAAAAACTGTTTTTT
-	-	TRBV5-5	TRBJ2-3	CASSSGLTSTDTQYF	TGTGCCAGCAGTTCTGGCCTGACTAGCACAGATACGCAGTATTTT
once	TRBD1	TRBV19	TRBJ2-2	CASSPTGDRTTGELFF	TGTGCCAGTAGCCCTACAGGGGATCGGACCACCGGGGAGCTGTTTTTT
-	-	TRBV6-5	TRBJ1-5	CATGEGGNQPQHF	TGTGCCACCGGAGAGGGGGGCAATCAGCCCCAGCATTTT
once	TRBD1	TRBV30	TRBJ1-6	CAWSVGTGGSPLHF	TGTGCCTGGAGTGTAGGGACAGGGGGATCACCCCTCCACTTT
once	-	TRBV7-2	TRBJ2-5	CASSLTGGASQETQYF	TGTGCCAGCAGCTTAACAGGGGGGGCGTCCCAAGAGACCCAGTACTTC
-	-	TRBV18	TRBJ1-5	CASSSSQSNQPQHF	TGTGCCAGCTCATCGTCTCAGAGCAATCAGCCCCAGCATTTT
once	-	TRBV6-2/TRBV6-3	TRBJ2-3	CASIPRGGAGTDTQYF	TGTGCCAGCATCCCAAGGGGGGGGGCCGGCACAGATACGCAGTATTTT
-	-	TRBV20-1	TRBJ1-2	CSVIQENGYTF	TGCAGTGTCATACAGGAGAATGGCTACACCTTC
few	-	TRBV19	TRBJ1-6	CASSITQGLNSPLHF	TGTGCCAGTAGTATTACCCAGGGACTTAATTCACCCCTCCACTTT
-	TRBD2	TRBV7-6	TRBJ2-7	CASSRRTSGEQYF	TGTGCCAGCAGCCGACGGACTAGCGGGGAGCAGTACTTC
-	-	TRBV7-2	TRBJ2-4	CASSALPWGGLAKNIQYF	TGTGCCAGCAGCGCCCTACCATGGGGGGGCCTAGCCAAAAACATTCAGTACTTC
-	TRBD1	TRBV9	TRBJ1-1	CASSEGTGGTSEAFF	TGTGCCAGCAGCGAGGGGACAGGGGGTACCTCTGAAGCTTTCTTT
-	-	TRBV9	TRBJ1-1	CASSVGQVNTEAFF	TGTGCCAGCAGCGTAGGGCAGGTGAACACTGAAGCTTTCTTT
-	TRBD2	TRBV24-1	TRBJ2-5	CATSDFRGGETQYF	TGTGCCACCAGTGATTTTCGCGGGGGAGAGACCCAGTACTTC
-	TRBD2	TRBV6-5	TRBJ2-1	CASSYSKLAGGEQFF	TGTGCCAGCAGTTACTCGAAACTAGCGGGGGGTGAGCAGTTCTTC
few	TRBD1	TRBV3-1/TRBV3-2	TRBJ1-2	CASSPRAGRDRSHGYTF	TGTGCCAGCAGCCCGAGAGCCGGCCGGGACAGGAGCCATGGCTACACCTTC
-	-	TRBV18	TRBJ2-6	CASSDMYSGANVLTF	TGTGCCAGCTCAGACATGTACTCTGGGGCCAACGTCCTGACTTTC
-	TRBD2	TRBV3-1/TRBV3-2	TRBJ2-3	CASSQEYWTSGGVDTQYF	TGTGCCAGCAGCCAAGAGTACTGGACTAGCGGGGGAGTGGATACGCAGTATTTT
-	-	TRBV6-5	TRBJ1-5	CASSITGGNQPQHF	TGTGCCAGCAGTATCACGGGTGGCAATCAGCCCCAGCATTTT
-	-	TRBV7-2	TRBJ2-2	CASSSRNTGELFF	TGTGCCAGCAGCTCTCGGAACACCGGGGAGCTGTTTTTT
-	TRBD2	TRBV10-1	TRBJ2-4	CASSEGLAGSIGLAKNIQYF	TGCGCCAGCAGTGAGGGACTAGCGGGGTCAATTGGTTTAGCCAAAAACATTCAGTACTTC
-	TRBD1	TRBV7-9	TRBJ2-5	CASSFQDRGRVLETQYF	TGTGCCAGCAGCTTCCAGGACAGGGGGCGCGTCTTGGAGACCCAGTACTTC
once	-	TRBV25-1	TRBJ1-5	CASSGPRSDQPQHF	TGTGCCAGCAGTGGCCCCCGGAGCGATCAGCCCCAGCATTTT
once	-	TRBV10-1	TRBJ2-3	CAGWSSSEGTDTQYF	TGCGCCGGTTGGAGTAGTAGTGAGGGAACAGATACGCAGTATTTT
-	TRBD1	TRBV11-2	TRBJ2-7	CASSLGGTGPYEQYF	TGTGCCAGCAGCTTAGGGGGGACAGGCCCCTACGAGCAGTACTTC
-	-	TRBV7-2	TRBJ2-3	CASSPRSGPTDTQYF	TGTGCCAGCAGCCCCCGTTCAGGGCCCACAGATACGCAGTATTTT
few	-	TRBV5-1	TRBJ2-3	CASSLGGTDTQYF	TGCGCCAGCAGCTTGGGCGGCACAGATACGCAGTATTTT
-	TRBD1	TRBV19	TRBJ1-3	CASSLTVGDSKVSGNTIYF	TGTGCCAGTAGTCTGACGGTCGGGGACAGTAAGGTTTCTGGAAACACCATATATTTT
-	-	TRBV4-1	TRBJ1-4	CASSQVREGGGEKLFF	TGCGCCAGCAGCCAAGTTCGCGAGGGAGGTGGAGAAAAACTGTTTTTT
-	TRBD1	TRBV7-2	TRBJ2-7	CASSQGVYEQYF	TGTGCCAGCAGCCAGGGGGTCTACGAGCAGTACTTC
once	-	TRBV18	TRBJ2-1	CASFAVTNEQFF	TGTGCCAGCTTCGCGGTAACCAATGAGCAGTTCTTC
-	TRBD1	TRBV6-4	TRBJ1-4	CASRQGASDEKLFF	TGTGCCAGTCGGCAGGGGGCAAGCGATGAAAAACTGTTTTTT
-	-	TRBV5-1	TRBJ1-2	CASSLEGSLGGYTF	TGCGCCAGCAGCTTGGAGGGGTCGCTCGGTGGCTACACCTTC
many	-	TRBV7-3	TRBJ2-3	CASSLIGGTDTQYF	TGTGCCAGCAGCCTTATAGGGGGCACAGATACGCAGTATTTT
-	-	TRBV7-2	TRBJ2-5	CASRPTGRETQYF	TGTGCCAGCAGACCGACAGGGAGGGAGACCCAGTACTTC
-	-	TRBV2	TRBJ1-2	CASSVLQAAGYTF	TGTGCCAGCAGTGTTTTACAGGCAGCTGGCTACACCTTC
-	-	TRBV6-2/TRBV6-3	TRBJ2-6	CASSYRSGANVLTF	TGTGCCAGCAGTTACCGCTCTGGGGCCAACGTCCTGACTTTC
-	-	TRBV19	TRBJ2-1	CASSTARGAPIRNEQFF	TGTGCCAGTAGTACTGCCAGGGGGGCTCCTATCAGGAATGAGCAGTTCTTC
-	-	TRBV7-2	TRBJ2-1	CASSTTGFKQFF	TGTGCCAGCAGCACAACAGGGTTTAAACAGTTCTTC
-	-	TRBV11-2	TRBJ2-2	CASSPPEAETGELFF	TGTGCCAGCAGCCCCCCCGAGGCTGAGACCGGGGAGCTGTTTTTT
-	-	TRBV27	TRBJ1-2	CASKSQAIGNYGYTF	TGTGCCAGCAAGTCACAGGCGATCGGAAACTATGGCTACACCTTC
-	TRBD1	TRBV12-3/TRBV12-4	TRBJ1-1	CASSRTGDTEAFF	TGTGCCAGCAGTCGGACAGGGGACACTGAAGCTTTCTTT
-	-	TRBV2	TRBJ2-5	CASSRDYQETQYF	TGTGCCAGCAGTCGGGACTACCAAGAGACCCAGTACTTC
-	TRBD1	TRBV7-2	TRBJ2-3	CASSPTGVVSDTQYF	TGTGCCAGCAGCCCGACAGGGGTGGTCTCAGATACGCAGTATTTT
-	TRBD1	TRBV7-3	TRBJ1-2	CASSLQGAEGYTF	TGTGCCAGCAGCCTACAGGGGGCTGAAGGCTACACCTTC
-	-	TRBV6-6	TRBJ2-7	CASSLEGGPYEQYF	TGTGCCAGCAGTTTAGAGGGGGGGCCCTACGAGCAGTACTTC
-	-	TRBV6-5	TRBJ2-3	CASGGAIDTQYF	TGTGCCAGCGGGGGGGCCATAGATACGCAGTATTTT